What follows are 21 T cell receptor beta chains derived from one specimen sequenced in a study of cytomegalovirus exposure and HLA in healthy donors. PCR employed 60 Vbeta and 13 Jbeta primers. Only in-frame clones appear in the TCRdb table, and some are missing; sequencing was by immunoSEQ multiplex PCR. The sample has 150,000 to 170,000 clones, roughly three quarters seen once. Sequenced input: PBMCs. The receptors here all came from a man between 25 and 39 years old in good health and CMV-seropositive.

The rearrangement uses TRBV7-2 and TRBJ2-5; 10 positions agree with TRBD2. The CDR3 extends over 13 amino acids. Germline V gene sequence: CDR1 SGHTA, CDR2 FQGNSA. V lost 6 bases to trimming and J lost 5 bases; unmatched junction nucleotides: 3. CDR3 sequence (DNA): TGTGCCAGCAGTGAAGCGGGAGGGGAGACCCAGTACTTC. Its translation is CASSEAGGETQYF.

This clone was recorded once. V usage is TRBV7-3 and J usage is TRBJ2-6; D is uncertain. The CDR3 has 16 residues. The ends were cut back, 6 bases at V and 4 bases at J, with 16 bases in the middle. Germline lookup yields CDR1 SGHTA and CDR2 FQGTGA. The DNA for the CDR3 is TGTGCCAGCAGACGAAGTCTTGATAGCGGGGCCAACGTCCTGACTTTC. Amino acid sequence: CASRRSLDSGANVLTF.

The chain employs TRBV11-2 and TRBJ1-3; the D is unclear. The germline V gene has CDR1 SGHAT and CDR2 FQNNGV. This CDR3 contains 15 residues. The ends were cut back, 1 base at V and 6 bases at J, with 13 bases in the middle. Here the CDR3 reads CASSLVPGVENTIYF. The CDR3, as DNA: TGTGCCAGCAGCTTAGTTCCCGGGGTAGAAAACACCATATATTTT.

The chain has TRBV30 and TRBJ1-5; D unclear. Germline values: CDR1 GTSNPN, CDR2 SVGIG (reference sequence). With 2 bases removed from V and 3 bases from J, the gap between germline ends came to 8 bases. The CDR3 contains 13 residues. CDR3 DNA sequence: TGTGCCTGGAGTTCCAGCGTCAATCAGCCCCAGCATTTT. Encoded protein: CAWSSSVNQPQHF. The full variable domain, in which reference TRBV30 and TRBJ1-5 provide the parts outside the CDR3, is SQTIHQWPATLVQPVGSPLSLECTVEGTSNPNLYWYRQAAGRGLQLLFYSVGIGQISSEVPQNLSASRPQDRQFILSSKKLLLSDSGFYLCAWSSSVNQPQHFGDGTRLSIL.

This rearrangement joins TRBV7-9 to TRBJ1-2; D gene uncertain. The CDR3 runs 13 residues. With 2 bases removed from V and 8 bases from J, the gap between germline ends came to 12 bases. Germline V gene data show CDR1 as SEHNR and CDR2 as FQNEAQ (reference sequence). The CDR3 here is CASSLNAGGGYTF. The CDR3 DNA is TGTGCCAGCAGCTTAAACGCAGGCGGGGGCTACACCTTC.

The chain joins TRBV6-1 to TRBJ2-1, with 7 bases identical to TRBD2. Germline-derived CDR1 and CDR2 are MNHNS and SASEGT. The CDR3 is 15 residues long. V dropped 7 bases and J dropped 7; count of bases not matched to a gene: 13. DNA for the CDR3: TGTGCCAGCATTTCAGGTATGCGGGAGCGGAATGAGCAGTTCTTC. Amino acids: CASISGMRERNEQFF.

This chain uses TRBV5-4 with TRBJ2-1; possibly TRBD2 for D (6 bases). The CDR3 runs 16 residues. Germline V CDR1 and CDR2: SGHNT, YYREEE (reference sequence). Trimming left V 0 bases short and J 6 bases short, with 16 bases between. CDR3 in DNA: TGTGCCAGCAGCTTGGGGGGCAATCGGGGGTGCAATGAGCAGTTCTTC. Translating it yields CASSLGGNRGCNEQFF.

CDR3 in amino acids: CASRDSSYEQYF. In nucleotides, the CDR3 is TGTGCCAGCAGGGACAGCTCCTACGAGCAGTACTTC. The chain recombines TRBV2 with TRBJ2-7; D is possibly TRBD1 (6 bases). V was trimmed by 6 bases and J by 0 bases, leaving 6 bases between them. CDR3 length equals 12 residues. Germline CDR1 reads SNHLY; CDR2 reads FYNNEI. Looking up the rest from reference TRBV2 and TRBJ2-7 gives the full variable domain: EPEVTQTPSHQVTQMGQEVILRCVPISNHLYFYWYRQILGQKVEFLVSFYNNEISEKSEIFDDQFSVERPDGSNFTLKIRSTKLEDSAMYFCASRDSSYEQYFGPGTRLTVT.

The table lists this clone with a count of one. This chain uses TRBV30 with TRBJ1-2, with 7 bases matching TRBD1. The V gene's germline CDR1 is GTSNPN and CDR2 SVGIG (reference sequence). The CDR3 has 14 residues. The trim removed 6 bases at V and 2 bases at J, leaving 9 bases unmatched. The CDR3 reads CACPQTGINYGYTF. The CDR3 DNA sequence: TGTGCCTGTCCACAGACAGGGATCAACTATGGCTACACCTTC.

Here the CDR3 DNA reads TGTGCCAGTTGGATACCGGAGGCGAACACCGGGGAGCTGTTTTTT. It is translated as CASWIPEANTGELFF. The V and J genes are TRBV14 and TRBJ2-2; perhaps TRBD2 as D (5 bases). CDR1 and CDR2 (germline): SGHDN, FVKESK. The germline V and J ends were trimmed by 9 bases and 0 bases, with 14 bases remaining between them. The CDR3 extends over 15 amino acids. The full variable domain, its missing parts supplied by reference TRBV14 and TRBJ2-2, is EAGVTQFPSHSVIEKGQTVTLRCDPISGHDNLYWYRRVMGKEIKFLLHFVKESKQDESGMPNNRFLAERTGGTYSTLKVQPAELEDSGVYFCASWIPEANTGELFFGEGSRLTVL.

The rearrangement joins TRBV5-6 to TRBJ2-1; 7 nucleotides align to TRBD2. The CDR3 is 13 amino acids. Germline CDR1 is SGHDT and CDR2 is YYEEEE. V trimming: 5 bases; J trimming: 6 bases; junction bases outside the gene matches: 5. CDR3 protein: CASSGLGGNEQFF. The CDR3, as DNA: TGTGCCAGCAGTGGACTAGGAGGCAATGAGCAGTTCTTC.

This chain uses TRBV29-1 with TRBJ2-5; TRBD1 agrees at 8 bases. The CDR3 loop spans 16 amino acids. CDR1 and CDR2 from the germline V gene are SQVTM and ANQGSEA. Trimming cost V 5 bases and J 7 bases; bases outside gene matches: 18. CDR3 sequence: CSVRNTGTGVSMTQYF. CDR3 sequence (DNA): TGCAGCGTTCGTAATACCGGGACAGGAGTTTCAATGACCCAGTACTTC.

The chain recombines TRBV4-2 with TRBJ1-5, with D possibly TRBD1 on 6 matching bases. V was shortened by 1 base and J by 2 bases, with 12 bases between the two germline ends. The germline gives CDR1 LGHNA, CDR2 YNFKEQ. The CDR3 is 16 residues long. The CDR3 nucleotides read TGTGCCAGCAGCCAAGGAGGGGGTATGGGCAATCAGCCCCAGCATTTT. Translated: CASSQGGGMGNQPQHF.

The chain employs TRBV4-2 and TRBJ2-3; 14 positions agree with TRBD2. Germline V gene sequence: CDR1 LGHNA, CDR2 YNFKEQ. The CDR3 spans 16 residues. J lost 6 bases, V lost 0 bases, and 2 bases had no gene match. The DNA for the CDR3 is TGTGCCAGCAGCCAAGATCGACTAGCGGGAGGGGATACGCAGTATTTT. Its translation: CASSQDRLAGGDTQYF.

This chain links TRBV4-2 with TRBJ2-3, with a possible D match to TRBD2 (6 bases). Per germline, CDR1 LGHNA and CDR2 YNFKEQ. The CDR3 loop spans 15 amino acids. Trimming removed 4 bases from V and 3 bases from J, with 14 bases in between. The CDR3 DNA follows: TGTGCCAGCAGCCGGCAACTAGCAAGGACAGATACGCAGTATTTT. It encodes CASSRQLARTDTQYF.

The chain has TRBV5-6 and TRBJ2-5; D might be TRBD2 (5 bases). CDR1 is SGHDT and CDR2 is YYEEEE in the germline V gene. V was pared by 4 bases and J by 1 base, with 8 bases between. CDR3 size: 13 residues. CDR3 residues: CASSRTGQETQYF. CDR3 DNA: TGTGCCAGCAGCAGGACTGGCCAAGAGACCCAGTACTTC.

CDR3 region: CASSIGRGAYEQYF. In nucleotides, the CDR3 is TGTGCCAGCTCTATCGGCAGGGGAGCCTACGAGCAGTACTTC. This rearrangement joins TRBV18 to TRBJ2-5, with a tentative D call TRBD1 (6 bases). The DNA end is more similar to TRBJ2-7, so the J call may be wrong. The CDR3 runs to 14 residues. Germline V gene sequence: CDR1 KGHSH, CDR2 LQKENI.

This clone was observed a single time. The gene calls are TRBV6-5 and TRBJ1-4; D unclear. The germline V gene encodes CDR1 MNHEY and CDR2 SVGAGI. The CDR3 spans 15 residues. Trimming took off 2 bases at V and 8 bases at J, with 15 bases between the two ends. As DNA, the CDR3 is TGTGCCAGCAGTTACGGAGCTGCGGCGGGGGAAAAACTGTTTTTT. Translated: CASSYGAAAGEKLFF.

This sequence joins TRBV9 and TRBJ2-1; TRBD1 matches 7 bases. The V segment lost 3 bases and the J segment 10 bases; nucleotides outside the gene matches: 10. The germline V gene has CDR1 SGDLS and CDR2 YYNGEE. The CDR3 loop spans 14 amino acids. The CDR3 sequence: CASSATYRGEEQFF. DNA for the CDR3: TGTGCCAGCAGCGCAACTTACAGGGGAGAGGAGCAGTTCTTC.

This chain uses TRBV7-9 with TRBJ2-7; a possible D gene is TRBD2 (6 bases). V lost 3 bases to trimming and J lost 6 bases, with 12 bases between them. CDR3 length: 13 residues. In germline, CDR1 is SEHNR, CDR2 FQNEAQ (reference sequence). CDR3 amino acids: CASSFSGVGEQYF. The DNA of the CDR3 is TGTGCCAGCAGCTTCTCGGGAGTGGGCGAGCAGTACTTC.

This clone came up once. This rearrangement joins TRBV19 to TRBJ2-7, with 11 positions matching TRBD2. The length of the CDR3 is 15 residues. Losses at the gene ends were 3 bases for V and 3 bases for J; bases not matched to a gene: 4. Germline assignment: CDR1 LNHDA and CDR2 SQIVND (reference sequence). CDR3 sequence (DNA): TGTGCCAGTAGTATTAGCGGGAGGGGATTCTACGAGCAGTACTTC. Protein product: CASSISGRGFYEQYF.